This T cell receptor (beta chain) was profiled in a study of T cell changes during pregnancy in multiple sclerosis. Germline CDR1 reads MGHDK; CDR2 reads SYGVNS. This CDR3 is built from 17 residues. The germline V and J ends were trimmed by 6 bases and 2 bases, with 22 bases remaining between them. Only in-frame clones appear in the TCRdb table, and some are missing; sequencing was by immunoSEQ multiplex PCR. The sample consists of fewer than 85,000 clones, 94% of them appearing once. The source was peripheral blood, collected in the third trimester of pregnancy. This clonotype was sampled from a female donor with multiple sclerosis, enrolled in a pregnancy study. The V call is TRBV25-1, the J call TRBJ1-1; D remains ambiguous. The CDR3 nucleotides are TGTGCCAGCAGCGGCGTGCCCAAGGGAGGAGACAACACTGAAGCTTTCTTT. Its translation is CASSGVPKGGDNTEAFF.